The 21 T cell receptor beta chains below were found in one sample sequenced in a study of blood T cell repertoires in COVID-19. The data were produced by immunoSEQ multiplex PCR, yet TCRdb's version contains in-frame clones alone and is incomplete. Of almost 95,000 clones in the sample, around 81% were seen once. The sequenced sample was peripheral blood. Receptors originate from a man aged 55 to 70 with acute or convalescent COVID-19.

The J gene is TRBJ2-1, the V gene TRBV10-2; perhaps TRBD1 as D (5 bases). Trimming removed 6 bases from V and 6 bases from J, with 18 bases in between. This CDR3 comprises 15 residues. Germline values: CDR1 WSHSY, CDR2 SAAADI. The CDR3 spells CASSLDSSTVNEQFF. The CDR3 DNA reads TGCGCCAGCAGCCTAGACAGTTCTACAGTCAATGAGCAGTTCTTC.

This sequence joins TRBV6-5 and TRBJ1-6, with TRBD1 matching over 7 bases. This CDR3 region has 15 residues. The germline gives CDR1 MNHEY, CDR2 SVGAGI. After removal of 6 bases from V and 12 bases from J, the junction contained 14 bases not matched to a gene. CDR3 loop: CASRRDSRLGGPLHF. In DNA, the CDR3 is TGTGCCAGCAGGCGGGACAGTCGGCTAGGTGGACCCCTCCACTTT.

The chain couples TRBV6-5 to TRBJ1-1; weak D call: TRBD1 (5 bases). Germline CDR1 is MNHEY and CDR2 is SVGAGI. Trimming shortened V by 6 bases and J by 3 bases, and 8 bases separated the two germline ends. The CDR3 is 12 amino acids. CDR3 residues: CASSSGYTEAFF. The CDR3 DNA sequence: TGTGCCAGCAGCTCAGGGTACACTGAAGCTTTCTTT.

The chain combines TRBV12-5 with TRBJ2-5; possibly TRBD1 for D (6 bases). This CDR3 is 13 amino acids long. Germline V gene lookup returns CDR1 LGHNT and CDR2 FRNRAP. V gave up 8 bases and J gave up 0 bases, with 10 bases separating them. DNA for the CDR3: TGTGCTAGTACAAGGACAGACCAAGAGACCCAGTACTTC. Protein: CASTRTDQETQYF.

This clone was recorded only once. The rearrangement uses TRBV7-8 and TRBJ2-5, with TRBD2 matching 7 bases. Germline assignment: CDR1 SGHVS and CDR2 FQNEAQ. CDR3 size: 14 residues. Losses at the gene ends were 3 bases for V and 3 bases for J; bases not matched to a gene: 4. Written as DNA, the CDR3 is TGTGCCAGCAGCTTCTACCGGGGGGAAGAGACCCAGTACTTC. Translation gives CASSFYRGEETQYF. Based on the CDR3 plus reference TRBV7-8 and TRBJ2-5, the full variable domain is GAGVSQSPRYKVAKRGQDVALRCDPISGHVSLFWYQQALGQGPEFLTYFQNEAQLDKSGLPSDRFFAERPEGSVSTLKIQRTQQEDSAVYLCASSFYRGEETQYFGPGTRLLVL.

The V call is TRBV6-1, the J call TRBJ1-2, with D perhaps TRBD1 (6 bases). The CDR3 contains 15 residues. Per germline, CDR1 MNHNS and CDR2 SASEGT. Trimming cost V 3 bases and J 8 bases, with 19 bases left between them. The CDR3 spells CASSEMVSRGKGYTF. DNA for the CDR3: TGTGCCAGCAGTGAGATGGTGTCCAGGGGAAAGGGCTACACCTTC.

The chain's CDR3 is CASSHSGTGNNEQFF. The CDR3 coding sequence is TGTGCCAGCAGCCATTCCGGGACAGGGAACAATGAGCAGTTCTTC. The chain joins TRBV6-5 to TRBJ2-1, with 9 positions matching TRBD1. Trimming cost V 6 bases and J 5 bases; bases outside gene matches: 8. The CDR3 loop spans 15 amino acids. The V gene's germline CDR1 is MNHEY and CDR2 SVGAGI.

The rearrangement joins TRBV11-2 to TRBJ2-3; D possibly corresponds to TRBD2 (5 bases). Germline CDR1 and CDR2: SGHAT and FQNNGV. Trimming took off 5 bases at V and 4 bases at J, with 10 bases between the two ends. This CDR3 region has 13 residues. The CDR3 here is CASSGLWADTQYF. The CDR3 coding sequence is TGTGCCAGCAGCGGACTCTGGGCAGATACGCAGTATTTT.

This clone has only a few counts. This chain links TRBV19 with TRBJ2-6; 7 nucleotides align to TRBD1. The trim removed 3 bases at V and 0 bases at J, leaving 8 bases unmatched. Germline values: CDR1 LNHDA, CDR2 SQIVND (reference sequence). The CDR3 runs 18 residues. For the CDR3, the DNA is TGTGCCAGTAGTATGCCCGAGGGGGCCATCTCTGGGGCCAACGTCCTGACTTTC. Protein: CASSMPEGAISGANVLTF.

This rearrangement joins TRBV9 to TRBJ1-2; TRBD1 agrees at 7 bases. J was trimmed by 3 bases and V by 4 bases; bases with no gene match: 9. This CDR3 comprises 15 residues. Germline V gene sequence: CDR1 SGDLS, CDR2 YYNGEE. Here the CDR3 DNA reads TGTGCCAGCAGCCACCGACAGGGTATAGACTATGGCTACACCTTC. This encodes CASSHRQGIDYGYTF. The whole variable domain, filled in from reference TRBV9 and TRBJ1-2, reads DSGVTQTPKHLITATGQRVTLRCSPRSGDLSVYWYQQSLDQGLQFLIQYYNGEERAKGNILERFSAQQFPDLHSELNLSSLELGDSALYFCASSHRQGIDYGYTFGSGTRLTVV.

The gene calls are TRBV28 and TRBJ1-1; tentative D call: TRBD1 (5 bases). Germline V gene data show CDR1 as MDHEN and CDR2 as SYDVKM. The CDR3 length is 14 residues. Trimming took off 4 bases at V and 5 bases at J, with 14 bases between the two ends. CDR3 protein: CASSYQYSGTEAFF. DNA for the CDR3: TGTGCCAGCAGTTACCAGTACTCAGGGACTGAAGCTTTCTTT.

This chain links TRBV4-1 with TRBJ1-2; 8 nucleotides line up with TRBD1. The length of the CDR3 is 14 residues. Germline V gene data show CDR1 as MGHRA and CDR2 as YSYEKL. Trimming at V came to 4 bases and at J to 2 bases, leaving 3 bases not matched to a gene. The CDR3 is CASSPRTGNYGYTF. Here the CDR3 DNA reads TGCGCCAGCAGCCCCAGGACAGGGAACTATGGCTACACCTTC.

This chain uses TRBV7-9 with TRBJ2-5; possible D gene TRBD1, 5 bases. The CDR3 is made up of 16 amino acids. Trimming shortened V by 4 bases and J by 4 bases, and 19 bases separated the two germline ends. Germline assignment: CDR1 SEHNR and CDR2 FQNEAQ (reference sequence). In DNA form, the CDR3 reads TGTGCCAGCAGCTCGTTGTGGGGCTTGTCGAGAGAGACCCAGTACTTC. Translating it yields CASSSLWGLSRETQYF.

The chain combines TRBV5-5 with TRBJ2-1, with 7 bases that match TRBD1. This CDR3 is built from 14 residues. J lost 8 bases, V lost 2 bases, and 7 bases had no gene match. The germline V gene has CDR1 SGHKS and CDR2 YYEKEE (reference sequence). CDR3 sequence: CASSFATGNYEQFF. The CDR3, as DNA: TGTGCCAGCAGCTTCGCGACAGGGAATTATGAGCAGTTCTTC.

The chain is built from TRBV29-1 and TRBJ1-5; D might be TRBD1 (5 bases). Germline CDR1 SQVTM, CDR2 ANQGSEA. The V gene lost 6 bases and the J gene lost 6 bases, with 12 bases spanning the gap. CDR3 length: 12 residues. The CDR3 region has the DNA TGCAGCGTCGCCCAGGGTGGTCAGCCCCAGCATTTT. It translates to CSVAQGGQPQHF.

The V gene is TRBV6-1, the J gene TRBJ1-1; a possible D gene is TRBD1 (5 bases). This CDR3 comprises 15 residues. Trimming removed 1 base at V and 5 bases at J, with 14 bases between. Germline V gene sequence: CDR1 MNHNS, CDR2 SASEGT. This CDR3 reads CASSEDLGGRTEAFF. CDR3 DNA sequence: TGTGCCAGCAGTGAAGACCTGGGGGGAAGAACTGAAGCTTTCTTT.

The J gene is TRBJ2-3, the V gene TRBV5-1; D is unclear. The V gene's germline CDR1 is SGHRS and CDR2 YFSETQ. The CDR3 extends over 16 amino acids. Trimming took off 0 bases at V and 0 bases at J, with 11 bases between the two ends. DNA for the CDR3: TGCGCCAGCAGCTTGGCCCACTCCACTAGCACAGATACGCAGTATTTT. Residues: CASSLAHSTSTDTQYF.

This clone showed up just once. The chain joins TRBV7-3 to TRBJ1-5; D unresolved. Trimming stripped 2 bases from V and 5 bases from J, with 7 bases between. The CDR3 runs 13 residues. The germline V gene has CDR1 SGHTA and CDR2 FQGTGA. The CDR3 region has the DNA TGTGCCAGCAGCTTACAGCGAGATCAGCCCCAGCATTTT. Translation gives CASSLQRDQPQHF.

The chain uses TRBV3-1 (or the pseudogene TRBV3-2) and TRBJ1-4, with a tentative D call TRBD1 (5 bases). V was cut by 1 base and J by 0 bases, with 18 bases left in between. Per germline, CDR1 LGHDT and CDR2 YNNKEL (reference sequence). The CDR3 covers 19 residues. The DNA for the CDR3 is TGTGCCAGCAGCCAAGCGAATATGATGGGACTTCCAACTAATGAAAAACTGTTTTTT. Translated: CASSQANMMGLPTNEKLFF.

This chain joins TRBV7-2 and TRBJ1-1; no clear D gene. The CDR3 runs to 14 residues. V was cut by 6 bases and J by 1 base, with 12 bases left in between. The germline V gene has CDR1 SGHTA and CDR2 FQGNSA. CDR3 sequence (DNA): TGTGCCAGCAGAGCGGGGATGCAGAACACTGAAGCTTTCTTT. This sequence encodes CASRAGMQNTEAFF.

This clone was detected once. This chain connects TRBV7-3 to TRBJ1-2; 7 bases match TRBD1. CDR1 is SGHTA, CDR2 FQGTGA, per germline. This CDR3 region has 16 residues. V was clipped by 5 bases and J by 8 bases; unmatched bases: 17. This CDR3 is CASSPSGTALLGGYTF. The CDR3 nucleotides read TGTGCCAGCAGCCCCTCCGGGACAGCCCTCCTGGGGGGCTACACCTTC.